The rows below give T cell receptor beta chains drawn from one sample of a study of T cells in Graves' hyperthyroidism and ophthalmopathy. Via MiXCR, TCRdb re-called the multiplex PCR reads, giving one row per CDR3 protein. Among more than 150,000 distinct CDR3 sequences listed, about 17% were seen once. Sequencing was performed on blood. The receptors originated from a woman in her forties or fifties with Graves' hyperthyroidism. The CDR3 runs from the conserved cysteine through the conserved F or W. A D gene is named only where the DNA matches it firmly. The listing skips clone size in some rows; elsewhere it reads once, few, many or a size class.

j_call v_call clone_size d_call cdr3_aa cdr3_nt
TRBJ1-1 TRBV18 many . CASSPRRGQNTEAFF TGTGCCAGCTCACCGAGGAGGGGCCAGAACACTGAAGCTTTCTTT
TRBJ1-5 TRBV19 few . CASRGRGRGNQPRHF TGTGCCAGCCGGGGGCGGGGGCGAGGCAATCAGCCCCGGCATTTT
TRBJ2-7 TRBV6-1 . . CASSAPGQGSYEQYF TGTGCCAGCAGTGCGCCGGGACAAGGCTCCTACGAGCAGTACTTC
TRBJ1-2 TRBV24-1 many TRBD1 CATSDRTGGSRGYTF TGTGCCACCAGTGACCGGACAGGGGGAAGTCGGGGCTACACCTTC
TRBJ2-3 TRBV3-1 many TRBD2 CASSQDTIAGVLSTDTQYF TGTGCCAGCAGCCAAGATACAATAGCGGGGGTTTTATCCACAGATACGCAGTATTTT
TRBJ2-1 TRBV29-1 many . CSVVPLGAYNEQFF TGCAGCGTCGTCCCCCTCGGCGCCTACAATGAGCAGTTCTTC
TRBJ1-5 TRBV6-2/TRBV6-3 few . CASSYRGVDQPQHF TGTGCCAGCAGTTACAGGGGAGTGGATCAGCCCCAGCATTTT
TRBJ2-1 TRBV29-1 few . CSVEEAGNMRGNEQFF TGCAGCGTTGAAGAGGCGGGGAACATGAGGGGTAATGAGCAGTTCTTC
TRBJ2-3 TRBV13 . . CASSSRVPMTGPLNTQYF TGTGCCAGCAGCTCCCGGGTCCCTATGACCGGACCCTTAAATACGCAGTATTTT
TRBJ2-7 TRBV6-5 once . CASSYPQGGGTSLYEQYF TGTGCCAGCAGTTATCCCCAGGGTGGCGGGACAAGTCTCTACGAGCAGTACTTC
TRBJ2-3 TRBV9 few . CASSGGTHTDTQYF TGTGCCAGCAGCGGCGGGACTCACACAGATACGCAGTATTTT
TRBJ2-6 TRBV13 few . CASRSQDLGGSGANVLTF TGTGCCAGCAGGTCCCAGGATCTGGGGGGCTCTGGGGCCAACGTCCTGACTTTC
TRBJ1-1 TRBV3-1 many . CASSQDGGSEAFF TGTGCCAGCAGCCAAGATGGGGGCAGTGAAGCTTTCTTT
TRBJ2-2 TRBV7-3 many . CASSLVSAGELFF TGTGCCAGCAGCTTAGTATCTGCCGGGGAGCTGTTTTTT
TRBJ2-1 TRBV11-3 many . CASSSTGLINEQFF TGTGCCAGCAGCTCGACAGGCTTGATAAATGAGCAGTTCTTC
TRBJ2-1 TRBV18 many . CASSPPVLINEQFF TGTGCCAGCTCACCACCGGTGCTCATCAATGAGCAGTTCTTC
TRBJ2-5 TRBV20-1 many TRBD1 CSATQGGETQYF TGCAGTGCCACACAGGGGGGCGAGACCCAGTACTTC
TRBJ1-5 TRBV28 many . CASRGTPAGNQPQHF TGTGCCAGCAGAGGGACCCCGGCGGGCAATCAGCCCCAGCATTTT
TRBJ1-5 TRBV7-8 few . CASSTQGRGNQPQHF TGTGCCAGCAGCACTCAGGGGCGGGGTAACCAGCCCCAGCATTTT
TRBJ2-3 TRBV12-3/TRBV12-4 many . CASSFYLDTQYF TGTGCCAGCAGTTTCTATCTAGATACGCAGTATTTT
TRBJ1-6 TRBV28 many TRBD1 CASRRLRQGNSPLHF TGTGCCAGCAGGCGCCTTAGACAGGGTAATTCACCCCTCCACTTT
TRBJ1-2 TRBV25-1 many . CASSKQGGDYGYTF TGTGCCAGTAGCAAACAGGGAGGGGACTATGGCTACACCTTC
TRBJ1-1 TRBV2 many . CATSPQGMNTEAFF TGTGCCACCTCCCCCCAGGGGATGAACACTGAAGCTTTCTTT
TRBJ2-5 TRBV6-2/TRBV6-3 many TRBD1 CASSYPPEKRGRGPLETQYF TGTGCCAGCAGTTACCCCCCGGAAAAGAGAGGAAGGGGGCCGCTGGAGACCCAGTACTTC
TRBJ2-1 TRBV10-3 many TRBD2 CAISGGAGGPDEQFF TGTGCCATCAGTGGCGGGGCGGGGGGGCCAGATGAGCAGTTCTTC
TRBJ2-2 TRBV4-3 . . CASSQYSFNTGELFF TGCGCCAGCAGCCAGTACAGCTTCAACACCGGGGAGCTGTTTTTT
TRBJ2-5 TRBV15 many . CATSSPGSQETQYF TGTGCCACCAGCAGCCCGGGAAGCCAAGAGACCCAGTACTTC
TRBJ2-1 TRBV5-1 many TRBD1 CASRAGGVRSYNEQFF TGCGCCAGCAGGGCAGGGGGCGTCAGGTCCTACAATGAGCAGTTCTTC
TRBJ1-1 TRBV18 . . CASSKISVAEAFF TGTGCCAGCTCGAAAATTTCAGTGGCTGAAGCTTTCTTT
TRBJ1-5 TRBV4-1 . . CASSRGQSNQPQHF TGCGCCAGCAGCCGTGGACAGAGCAATCAGCCCCAGCATTTT
TRBJ1-1 TRBV5-1 . TRBD1 CASSLNRDSEAFF TGCGCCAGCAGCCTTAACCGGGACAGTGAAGCTTTCTTT
TRBJ1-6 TRBV14 . . CASSQGSNPPLHF TGTGCCAGCAGCCAAGGGTCCAATCCACCCCTCCACTTT
TRBJ1-5 TRBV7-2 . . CASSLVGGSGNQPQHF TGTGCCAGCAGCTTAGTAGGAGGGAGTGGCAATCAGCCCCAGCATTTT
TRBJ1-1 TRBV18 . . CASSPPRKDRIMNTEAFF TGTGCCAGCTCACCACCAAGGAAGGACCGAATTATGAACACTGAAGCTTTCTTT
TRBJ2-2 TRBV27 . . CAGSYFTGELFF TGTGCCGGCAGCTACTTCACCGGGGAGCTGTTTTTT
TRBJ2-3 TRBV19 few . CAGSIRLGRSDTQYF TGTGCCGGTAGTATTCGCCTTGGCAGATCAGATACGCAGTATTTT
TRBJ1-2 TRBV9 . . CASSGRGKYGYTF TGTGCCAGCAGCGGAAGAGGGAAGTATGGCTACACCTTC
TRBJ2-1 TRBV24-1 few TRBD2 CATSDQTSGGSFSYNEQLF TGTGCCACCAGTGACCAGACTAGCGGGGGGTCTTTTTCCTACAATGAGCAGCTCTTC
TRBJ2-7 TRBV15 . . CATSTYQGSPRITYEQYF TGTGCCACCAGCACTTACCAGGGCAGTCCGCGGATTACCTACGAGCAGTACTTC
TRBJ2-7 TRBV7-8 many . CASSLSGPTYEQYF TGTGCCAGCAGCTTATCCGGGCCGACCTACGAGCAGTACTTC
TRBJ1-2 TRBV13 many TRBD1 CASSLKTGDLGYTF TGTGCCAGCAGCCTGAAGACAGGGGACCTTGGCTACACCTTC
TRBJ2-2 TRBV20-1 . TRBD2 CSARDSGDHGELFF TGCAGTGCTAGAGATAGCGGGGATCACGGGGAGCTGTTTTTT
TRBJ2-3 TRBV3-1 many . CASRDRDTQYF TGTGCCAGCAGAGACAGGGATACGCAGTATTTT
TRBJ2-7 TRBV5-6 few TRBD1 CASSRTGTDYEQYF TGTGCCAGCAGCCGTACCGGGACAGACTACGAGCAGTACTTC
TRBJ1-2 TRBV4-1 few . CASSQGEGSAFDGYTF TGCGCCAGCAGCCAAGGGGAGGGGTCGGCCTTCGATGGCTACACCTTC
TRBJ1-5 TRBV19 . . CATSAGKGQPQHF TGTGCCACATCCGCAGGGAAGGGTCAGCCCCAGCATTTT
TRBJ1-2 TRBV29-1 many . CSVDGQTYGYTF TGCAGCGTTGACGGGCAGACCTATGGCTACACCTTC
TRBJ2-3 TRBV7-3 . . CASSRDGSTDTQYF TGTGCCAGCAGCCGGGACGGAAGCACAGATACGCAGTATTTT
TRBJ2-7 TRBV2 many TRBD2 CASSEALSASGDYEQYF TGTGCCAGCAGTGAAGCGCTTTCGGCTAGCGGGGACTACGAGCAGTACTTC
TRBJ2-7 TRBV7-9 . . CASSLIMGEQYF TGCGCCAGCAGCTTAATTATGGGGGAGCAGTACTTC
TRBJ2-1 TRBV2 many TRBD2 CASSEARLAGGLDEQFF TGTGCCAGCAGTGAAGCTCGACTAGCGGGGGGCTTGGATGAGCAGTTCTTC
TRBJ2-3 TRBV18 . TRBD2 CASSPVAGWSTDTQYF TGTGCCAGCTCACCAGTAGCGGGGTGGAGCACAGATACGCAGTATTTT
TRBJ2-1 TRBV24-1 many TRBD1 CATSALQGLGSYNEQFF TGTGCCACCAGTGCCTTACAGGGGTTAGGCTCCTACAATGAGCAGTTCTTC
TRBJ2-5 TRBV20-1 many TRBD1 CSARTQIGERQGQETQYF TGCAGTGCTAGAACACAGATCGGGGAGAGACAGGGCCAAGAGACCCAGTACTTC
TRBJ1-4 TRBV7-6 many TRBD1 CASSLGTGGNEKLFF TGTGCCAGCAGCTTAGGGACAGGGGGAAATGAAAAACTGTTTTTT
TRBJ2-2 TRBV19 . TRBD1 CASSTLRTGKGGELFF TGTGCCAGTAGTACCCTAAGGACAGGGAAAGGCGGGGAGCTGTTTTTT
TRBJ1-1 TRBV6-1 many . CASSYGLQSAVNTEAFF TGTGCCAGCAGTTACGGCCTCCAGTCCGCGGTGAACACTGAAGCTTTCTTT
TRBJ2-1 TRBV7-9 many TRBD2 CASSPVGPGLAHNEQFF TGTGCCAGCAGCCCCGTGGGGCCGGGACTAGCTCACAATGAGCAGTTCTTC
TRBJ2-5 TRBV5-1 many TRBD1 CASSLAGQGAETQYF TGCGCCAGCAGCTTGGCCGGACAGGGTGCCGAGACCCAGTACTTC